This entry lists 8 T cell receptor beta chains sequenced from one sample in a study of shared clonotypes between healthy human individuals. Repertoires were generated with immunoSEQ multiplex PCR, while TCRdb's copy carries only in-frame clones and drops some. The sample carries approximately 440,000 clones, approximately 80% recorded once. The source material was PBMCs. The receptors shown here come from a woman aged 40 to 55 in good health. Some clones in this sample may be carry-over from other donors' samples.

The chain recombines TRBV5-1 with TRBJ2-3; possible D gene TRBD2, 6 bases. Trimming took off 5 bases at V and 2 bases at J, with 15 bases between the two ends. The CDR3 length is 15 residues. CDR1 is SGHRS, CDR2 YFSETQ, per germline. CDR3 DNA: TGCGCCAGCAGTGGCCGACTAGGGGTCACAGATACGCAGTATTTT. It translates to CASSGRLGVTDTQYF.

CDR3 coding DNA: TGTGCCAGCAGCTCCCACTCTAGGGATACGCAGTATTTT. Translation gives CASSSHSRDTQYF. The chain links TRBV9 to TRBJ2-3, with unresolved D. Trimming stripped 4 bases from V and 6 bases from J, with 12 bases between. The CDR3 length is 13 residues. Germline assignment: CDR1 SGDLS and CDR2 YYNGEE.

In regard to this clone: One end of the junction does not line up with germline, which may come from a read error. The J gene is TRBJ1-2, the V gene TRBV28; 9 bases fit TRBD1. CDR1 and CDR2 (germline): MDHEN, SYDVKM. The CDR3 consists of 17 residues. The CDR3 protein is CASSRPGTGSGNYAYTF. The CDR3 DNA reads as TGTGCCAGCAGTCGTCCCGGGACAGGGAGCGGCAACTATGCCTACACCTTC.

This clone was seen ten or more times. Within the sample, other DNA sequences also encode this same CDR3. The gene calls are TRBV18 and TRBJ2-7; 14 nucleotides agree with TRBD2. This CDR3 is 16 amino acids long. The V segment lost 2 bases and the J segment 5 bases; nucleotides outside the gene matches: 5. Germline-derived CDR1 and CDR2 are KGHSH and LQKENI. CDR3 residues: CASSPGLAGGSDEQYF. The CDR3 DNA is TGTGCCAGCTCACCAGGACTAGCGGGAGGTTCCGACGAGCAGTACTTC.

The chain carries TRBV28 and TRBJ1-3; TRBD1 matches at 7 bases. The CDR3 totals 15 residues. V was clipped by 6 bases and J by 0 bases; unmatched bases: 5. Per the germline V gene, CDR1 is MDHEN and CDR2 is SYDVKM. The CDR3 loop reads CASRGGGHSGNTIYF. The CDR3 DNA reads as TGTGCCAGCAGGGGAGGGGGCCACTCTGGAAACACCATATATTTT.

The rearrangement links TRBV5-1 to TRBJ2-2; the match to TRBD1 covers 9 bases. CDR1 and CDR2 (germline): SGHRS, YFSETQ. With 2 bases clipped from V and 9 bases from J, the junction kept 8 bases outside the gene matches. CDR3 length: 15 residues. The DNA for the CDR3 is TGCGCCAGCAGCTTAACGACAGGGGGGAACCGGGAGCTGTTTTTT. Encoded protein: CASSLTTGGNRELFF.

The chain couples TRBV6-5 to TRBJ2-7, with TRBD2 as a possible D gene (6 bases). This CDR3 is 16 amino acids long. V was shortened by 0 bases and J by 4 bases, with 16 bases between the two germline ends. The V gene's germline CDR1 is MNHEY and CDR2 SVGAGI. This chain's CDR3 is CASSYSPSGSGYEQYF. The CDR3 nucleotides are TGTGCCAGCAGTTACTCTCCCTCGGGGAGCGGGTACGAGCAGTACTTC.

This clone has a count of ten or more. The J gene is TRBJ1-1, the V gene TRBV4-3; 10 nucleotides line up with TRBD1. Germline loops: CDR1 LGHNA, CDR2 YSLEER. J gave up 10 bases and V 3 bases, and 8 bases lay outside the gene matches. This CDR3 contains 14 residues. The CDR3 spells CASSQTRQGARAFF. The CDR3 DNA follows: TGCGCCAGCAGCCAGACCAGACAGGGGGCGCGAGCTTTCTTT.